This entry concerns a single TCR beta chain. It has no known antigen specificity. No base qualities exist here, and no much larger clone lies one base off it. Separate from the roughly 700-subject first cohort, the validation cohort of around 130 subjects was the group to which the donors belonged. The sample originates from a study of cytomegalovirus exposure and HLA in healthy donors (dated by TCRdb to 2015 to 2018). For the wider study: According to a later analysis, one platform produced both the 120 validation repertoires and the 666 repertoires of the first cohort. The study combined high-throughput TCR immunosequencing, statistical association of individual TCRs with disease status, and machine learning to predict cytomegalovirus infection status. Along with the approximately 700-subject first cohort, a separate validation cohort of about 110 different subjects was used. The aim of the study was to test whether cataloging public T cell receptors could identify signatures of past pathogen exposure.

The method behind the library was the immunoSEQ multiplex PCR assay. The authors' analysis ran thus. A statistical classification framework was built for diagnosing cytomegalovirus status from the catalog of TCR beta chain sequences. This is the immuneACCESS table as TCRdb keeps it, with only in-frame sequences that have V and J called. A part of the clones is gone; compared with another copy, unresolved V genes explain less than half, and the rest is unexplained. V, J and clone size are taken as reported in that table, and D and trimming were inferred from the DNA itself. This sample has 140,000 or so clones in its table, and more than 85% of those were observed once. The ten largest clones represent 0.55% to 0.8% of the sample. Beyond this particular receptor, the publication reports: The classifier was reported to diagnose cytomegalovirus status with high specificity and sensitivity in both the original cohort and the validation cohort. Most TCR sequences were seen in very few donors, while some public TCRs were found in many individuals. The study listed around 160 TCR beta chains as associated with cytomegalovirus. Of the cluster scores, 94% were above 0 in a later analysis, which found that TCRs clustered in the first cohort also tended to co-occur in the roughly 130 validation repertoires. A few of the identified cytomegalovirus-associated TCR beta chains were confirmed in vitro to be specific for cytomegalovirus antigens. It was suggested by the authors that the approach could potentially be generalized to other disease states and immunological phenotypes. The validation cohort had no HLA typing available for a later analysis, so co-occurrence within that cohort was assessed over all 120 or so repertoires.

Inclusive of the bounding cysteine and phenylalanine, the CDR3 is 16 residues long. Only the CDR3 DNA is retained, 48 bases long and in frame from the first base. The germline V gene encodes CDR1 KGHSH and CDR2 LQKENI. A distance of 20 bases separates the germline ends of V and J, which lose 5 bases and 4 bases respectively. This chain is built from TRBV18 and TRBJ1-1, with a tentative D gene TRBD1 over 6 matching bases. This sequence was found in a man aged 18 to 30 in good health and CMV-seronegative. What was sequenced was PBMCs. The encoded CDR3 is CASSSRQGIEATEAFF. The DNA is as follows: TGTGCCAGCTCATCGCGGCAGGGGATCGAGGCCACTGAAGCTTTCTTT. The variable domain in full, with residues beyond the CDR3 obtained from the reference TRBV18 and TRBJ1-1 genes, is NAGVMQNPRHLVRRRGQEARLRCSPMKGHSHVYWYRQLPEEGLKFMVYLQKENIIDESGMPKERFSAEFPKEGPSILRIQQVVRGDSAAYFCASSSRQGIEATEAFFGQGTRLTVV.